This T cell receptor (beta chain) was recorded in a study of Graves' ophthalmopathy and Graves' hyperthyroidism (dated by TCRdb to the late 2010s). General notes on the study: Peripheral blood was collected before any treatment was given, at the time of initial diagnosis. For training and testing, the 80 to 100 patients in the discovery cohort were randomly divided in a 7:3 ratio. An independent validation cohort was composed of roughly 18 hyperthyroidism patients and about 17 patients who later progressed from hyperthyroidism to ophthalmopathy. Following sample collection, hyperthyroidism patients were given methimazole at a starting dose of 30 mg daily, and ophthalmopathy patients were given high-dose intravenous methylprednisolone. To explore V-J signatures distinguishing ophthalmopathy from hyperthyroidism, a discovery set of around 97 patients (fewer than 45 ophthalmopathy, 57 stable hyperthyroidism) was enrolled. In over 5 hyperthyroidism patients, the T-cell repertoire of thyroid tissue was compared with the T-cell repertoire of blood. In total, around 140 blood samples were TCR-sequenced: 43 ophthalmopathy, some 75 hyperthyroidism and about 17 hyperthyroidism-to-ophthalmopathy patients. TCR beta repertoire signatures were used to distinguish Graves' ophthalmopathy from Graves' hyperthyroidism and to predict progression to ophthalmopathy.

Overall study outcomes, separate from this receptor: Most expanded thyroid clonotypes with frequency above 0.001 were also detected in blood, suggesting blood repertoires may reflect the thyroid immune response. No statistical method was used to predetermine the sample size, and group allocation was not hidden from the investigators. In cross-validation, the 13-signature model distinguished ophthalmopathy from stable hyperthyroidism with less than 90% sensitivity and 81.08% specificity, while in the test set the corresponding values were about 79% and 69%. In validation, the model predicted ophthalmopathy progression with 70.59% sensitivity and 72.22% specificity; roughly eleven predicted patients were CT-confirmed with GO in a median of about 7.1 months.

The junction shows trimming of 1 base on V and 3 bases on J, and the gene matches do not reach 6 bases of it. The cysteine opens and the phenylalanine closes a CDR3 of 16 amino acids. The kept DNA is CDR3 alone, 48 bases in frame from the first base. Via the germline V gene, CDR1 is SNHLY and CDR2 FYNNEI. Ten or more counts support this clonotype. There is no known antigen for this receptor. Base qualities are not recorded, but no much larger clone differs from it by a single base. Ophthalmopathy patients were characterized by moderately to severely active disease, a Clinical Activity Score of at least 3, a NOSPECS grade of at least 4, and a disease duration under 3 months. Patients with other autoimmune diseases, uncontrolled infections, pregnancy or lactation were excluded. Clinical symptoms, serum thyroxine, TRAb, thyroid ultrasound and orbital computed tomography formed the basis of the diagnosis. Using Ficoll-Paque density gradient centrifugation, PBMCs were isolated from approximately 11 ml of fresh peripheral blood. Total RNA was extracted with Trizol reagent and quality-checked on an Agilent 2100 Bioanalyzer.

TCR beta CDR3 regions were amplified from RNA transcripts for repertoire sequencing. HTBI primers and the Qiagen OneStep RT-PCR kit were used in a first-round RT-PCR, which was followed by a second-round multiplex PCR, size selection and purification. Sequencing of the libraries was carried out on an Illumina HiSeq2000 in paired-end mode with 100 bp reads. The study's own analysis went as follows. SOAPnuke was used for read processing, and reads with adapters, uncalled bases, a mean Phred below 15, or no exact constant-primer or identifier match were discarded. High-quality paired reads were merged with COPE v1.2.5. Each unique nucleotide sequence was treated as a clonotype, and MiTCR v1.1 was used to align the clonotypes to the IMGT TRB V, D and J references. Only V-J combinations with frequency above 0.0001 were analysed, covering around 99% of repertoires. A TCR clonal expansion and chaos score per V-J combination was defined as the ratio of F50 clonal expansion to chaos observed in the TCRdist matrix. Welch's t-statistics and random forest were used to reduce the features to about 14 V-J combinations, which were then used as input to a naive Bayes classifier. The similarity between thyroid and blood repertoires was quantified using the Morisita-Horn index. TCRdb trimmed public reads at Q25 via fastp, called clones via MiXCR and kept in-frame beta chains. CDR3 protein duplicates are merged, each entry listing the most common genes and DNA. For this entry, the V and J calls and clone size follow TCRdb and not the study's own pipeline. The sample yields some 160,000 distinct CDR3 sequences; around two fifths were counted once. The ten most abundant clones make up 7.5% to 10% of the sample.

The chain joins TRBV2 to TRBJ2-7, with 10 bases aligning to TRBD2. What was sequenced was peripheral blood. The TCR sequence derives from a man younger than 45 with Graves' ophthalmopathy. Donor details come from another sample of the same person, matched by shared clones. CDR3 sequence: CASSEGSGRPHYEQYF. DNA sequence: TGTGCCAGCAGTGAAGGTAGCGGGAGGCCCCACTACGAGCAGTACTTC.